This T cell receptor (beta chain) appears in the sequencing data of a study of shared clonotypes between healthy human individuals. Everyone who donated was a Caucasian adult who lived in Nashville, Tennessee. The test was conducted at deep level. Clones were read by immunoSEQ multiplex PCR, and TCRdb kept only the in-frame ones, dropping some. Here the sample spans millions of clones, 90% to 95% being singletons. Sequencing input: naive CD4+ T cells sorted from blood. The subset is: CD45RA+ positively selected. This sequence originates from a young man in good health.

This CDR3 reads CASSELGLAGRNEQFF. CDR3 DNA: TGTGCCAGCAGTGAACTGGGACTAGCGGGCCGGAATGAGCAGTTCTTC. The J gene is TRBJ2-1, the V gene TRBV6-1; TRBD2 agrees at 12 bases. The V gene end was trimmed by 2 bases and the J gene end by 7 bases; junction bases not matched to a gene: 6. Germline values: CDR1 MNHNS, CDR2 SASEGT. This CDR3 is 16 amino acids long.